This T cell receptor beta chain emerged from a study of T cell responses to AZD1222 COVID-19 vaccine. Trimming left V 8 bases short and J 4 bases short, with 9 bases between. This CDR3 has 12 amino acids. Germline V gives CDR1 LNHNV, CDR2 YYDKDF (reference sequence). As concerns this clone: Antigen unknown.

Overall study findings and caveats: The repertoires were collected only after the peak T cell response.

Clones were read by immunoSEQ multiplex PCR, and TCRdb kept only the in-frame ones, dropping some. The data contain 180,000 or so clones, around nine tenths of them seen just once; the ten biggest clones take up more than 25%. This sequence originates from an adult who received the AZD1222 COVID-19 vaccine. The starting material was peripheral blood, obtained 28 days after the second AZD1222 dose. This chain uses TRBV15 with TRBJ2-1, with D possibly matching TRBD2 (5 bases). CDR3 nucleotide sequence: TGTGCCACCGGTCGGGGATACAATGAGCAGTTCTTC. This sequence encodes CATGRGYNEQFF.